This T cell receptor (beta chain) was identified during a study of shared clonotypes between healthy human individuals. Study overall: Three CD4 naive, three CD4 memory, two CD8 naive and one CD8 memory plate were used per donor.

Findings and caveats of the study: Larger estimated richness was generally seen in naive subsets than in memory subsets.

This table comes from immunoSEQ multiplex PCR, and its TCRdb copy is limited to in-frame clones, with some not included. The data hold around 940,000 clones, with approximately 80% observed a single time. This CDR3 comprises 15 residues. J was trimmed by 4 bases and V by 4 bases; bases with no gene match: 6. Germline CDR1 and CDR2: ENHRY and SYGVKD. This clone showed up just a few times. Its antigen remains unknown. The donor population consisted of healthy HIV-negative adults with no recent acute infections or vaccinations. Nashville, Tennessee was home to all donors, who were Caucasian adults. The receptor's source is a man in his late teens or twenties in good health. Sequences were obtained from memory CD4+ T cells sorted from blood. Subset in this sample: CD45RA-negative fraction. The rearrangement joins TRBV10-3 to TRBJ2-3, with 9 bases matching TRBD1. This CDR3 is CAISVMGTGSDTQYF. The CDR3 DNA reads as TGTGCCATCAGTGTAATGGGGACAGGGTCAGATACGCAGTATTTT.